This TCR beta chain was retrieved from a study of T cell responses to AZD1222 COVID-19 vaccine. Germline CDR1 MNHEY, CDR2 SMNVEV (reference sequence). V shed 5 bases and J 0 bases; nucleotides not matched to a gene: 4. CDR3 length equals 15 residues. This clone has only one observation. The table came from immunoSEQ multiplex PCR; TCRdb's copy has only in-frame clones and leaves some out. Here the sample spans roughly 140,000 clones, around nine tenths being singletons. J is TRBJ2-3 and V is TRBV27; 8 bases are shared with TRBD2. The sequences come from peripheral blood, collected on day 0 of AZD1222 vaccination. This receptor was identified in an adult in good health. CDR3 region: CASSPLAGSTDTQYF. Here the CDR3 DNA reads TGTGCCAGCAGTCCCTTAGCGGGAAGCACAGATACGCAGTATTTT.